These 32 T cell receptor beta chains were all obtained from the same sample, sequenced in a study of human T cells and chemical hapten exposure. The time point is: patch test 1, 2 weeks after DPC sensitization. Treatment in this sample: therapeutic diphenylcyclopropenone sensitization with weekly scalp DPC. TCRdb fed the RACE reads into MiXCR, producing one record per CDR3 protein. This sample has under 130,000 distinct CDR3 sequences, with 11% found just once. Specimen: whole blood, collected in connection with sensitization to the hapten diphenylcyclopropenone (DPC). These receptors were collected from a woman in her thirties or forties with alopecia areata. Some clones in this sample may be carry-over from other donors' samples.

The chain recombines TRBV29-1 with TRBJ2-3, with 8 bases aligning to TRBD1. V shed 2 bases and J 6 bases; nucleotides not matched to a gene: 10. There are 15 residues in the CDR3. CDR1 is SQVTM and CDR2 is ANQGSEA in the germline V gene. CDR3 region: CSVESAGGASDTQYF. The CDR3 DNA follows: TGCAGCGTTGAATCGGCAGGGGGCGCATCGGATACGCAGTATTTT.

By frequency in the sample, this clonotype is medium-sized. The rearrangement uses TRBV25-1 and TRBJ2-3; D remains unclear. Per germline, CDR1 MGHDK and CDR2 SYGVNS. Trimming pared 3 bases from V and 1 base from J, leaving 8 bases between. The CDR3 totals 14 residues. The CDR3: CASSEAGRTDTQYF. CDR3 in DNA: TGTGCCAGCAGTGAGGCCGGTCGCACAGATACGCAGTATTTT.

There are many counts of this clonotype. The rearrangement links TRBV19 to TRBJ2-2; 10 bases map to TRBD2. The junction had 22 bases not matched to a gene; V was cut back by 3 bases and J by 6 bases. The CDR3 totals 21 residues. Germline CDR1 is LNHDA and CDR2 is SQIVND (reference sequence). The CDR3 protein is CASSIRQPIGGLAGDSGELFF. The CDR3 DNA reads TGTGCCAGTAGTATCCGACAACCCATCGGAGGGCTAGCGGGAGATTCCGGGGAGCTGTTTTTT.

In this sample, this clonotype turned up a few times. V usage is TRBV7-2 and J usage is TRBJ1-3; a weak D match, TRBD1 (5 bases). With 5 bases removed from V and 0 bases from J, the gap between germline ends came to 11 bases. Germline CDR1 SGHTA, CDR2 FQGNSA. This CDR3 is 15 amino acids long. The CDR3 bases are TGTGCCAGCAGCACCGGACAAGTCTCTGGAAACACCATATATTTT. This encodes CASSTGQVSGNTIYF.

V is TRBV30 and J is TRBJ1-6; 7 bases match TRBD1. The germline CDR1 and CDR2 sequences are GTSNPN and SVGIG (reference sequence). This CDR3 is built from 17 residues. Trimming took 0 bases from V and 7 from J; bases not matched to a gene: 12. CDR3 DNA sequence: TGTGCCTGGAGTGTACTAGGGGGCAACCTTTTGAATTCACCCCTCCACTTT. This sequence encodes CAWSVLGGNLLNSPLHF.

This clonotype was recorded at least ten times. V gene TRBV3-1 combines with J gene TRBJ2-7, with TRBD2 as a possible D gene (5 bases). The CDR3 spans 11 residues. Per the germline V gene, CDR1 is LGHDT and CDR2 is YNNKEL (reference sequence). V was pared by 5 bases and J by 7 bases, with 9 bases between. As DNA, the CDR3 is TGTGCCAGCAGCTATCGAGGGGAGCAGTACTTC. As protein: CASSYRGEQYF.

This clonotype has just a few counts. The J gene is TRBJ2-7, the V gene TRBV10-3, with D possibly matching TRBD2 (5 bases). Trimming cost V 3 bases and J 5 bases, with 11 bases left between them. CDR1 is ENHRY, CDR2 SYGVKD, per germline. The CDR3 loop spans 13 amino acids. CDR3 loop: CAISDARGNEQYF. DNA of the CDR3: TGTGCCATCAGTGACGCACGGGGAAACGAGCAGTACTTC.

This clonotype was detected only a few times. This chain uses TRBV6-5 with TRBJ1-2; possibly TRBD1 for D (5 bases). Trimming shortened V by 2 bases and J by 4 bases, and 14 bases separated the two germline ends. The length of the CDR3 is 15 residues. CDR1 MNHEY and CDR2 SVGAGI come from the germline V gene. The DNA for the CDR3 is TGTGCCAGCAGTTACGATCCGGGACGGATCTATGGCTACACCTTC. It encodes CASSYDPGRIYGYTF.

This chain joins TRBV12-3 or TRBV12-4 and TRBJ1-6, with D hard to call. V was cut by 2 bases and J by 8 bases, with 7 bases left in between. This CDR3 comprises 13 residues. This CDR3 reads CASSLHRDSPLHF. The CDR3 DNA reads as TGTGCCAGCAGTTTACATAGGGATTCACCCCTCCACTTT.

This clonotype was seen at least ten times. J is TRBJ1-5 and V is TRBV12-3 or TRBV12-4; no reliable D call. The CDR3 has 13 amino acids. Trimming stripped 3 bases from V and 2 bases from J, with 5 bases between. CDR3 sequence reads: CASSFTGNQPQHF. CDR3 sequence (DNA): TGTGCCAGCAGTTTTACGGGCAATCAGCCCCAGCATTTT.

The chain uses TRBV6-1 and TRBJ2-5; D remains ambiguous. This CDR3 is 15 amino acids long. Germline values: CDR1 MNHNS, CDR2 SASEGT. V dropped 4 bases and J dropped 1 base, with 13 bases sitting between them. CDR3 amino acids: CASSVARTSQETQYF. In DNA form, the CDR3 reads TGTGCCAGCAGTGTTGCACGGACCAGCCAAGAGACCCAGTACTTC.

In DNA, the CDR3 is TGCAGTGCTAGAAGCGGGACAGTGAACACTGAAGCTTTCTTT. It codes for CSARSGTVNTEAFF. The chain recombines TRBV20-1 with TRBJ1-1; 7 bases agree with TRBD1. The length of the CDR3 is 14 residues. Germline V gene data show CDR1 as DFQATT and CDR2 as SNEGSKA (reference sequence). The junction had 3 bases not matched to a gene; V was cut back by 2 bases and J by 0 bases.

This clonotype was found a few times. The chain uses TRBV29-1 and TRBJ2-7, with D possibly being TRBD1 or TRBD2 (5 bases each). In germline, CDR1 is SQVTM, CDR2 ANQGSEA. V shed 5 bases and J shed 3 bases, with 14 bases lying between them. CDR3 length: 13 amino acids. The CDR3 is CSVSQGGFYEQYF. Here the CDR3 DNA reads TGCAGCGTTTCTCAGGGCGGGTTCTACGAGCAGTACTTC.

This clonotype was counted only a few times. This chain joins TRBV19 and TRBJ2-4; the D gene is possibly TRBD2 (5 bases). The CDR3 contains 13 residues. The V end was cut by 5 bases, the J end by 6 bases, with 11 bases between. Germline V CDR1 and CDR2: LNHDA, SQIVND (reference sequence). The CDR3 DNA is TGTGCCAGTAGTTTTGAAGAGGGAAACATTCAGTACTTC. Translating it yields CASSFEEGNIQYF.

Regarding this clonotype: A read error is possible here, since a much larger clone lies one base away. This chain joins TRBV29-1 and TRBJ2-7, with 8 positions matching TRBD2. The CDR3 length is 13 residues. Germline-derived CDR1 and CDR2 are SQVTM and ANQGSEA. The CDR3 loop is CSVEVGLAYEQHF. The CDR3, as DNA: TGCAGCGTTGAGGTAGGACTAGCCTACGAGCAGCACTTC.

This clonotype was seen only a few times. This chain connects TRBV29-1 to TRBJ2-2; the D is unclear. Trimming took off 4 bases at V and 4 bases at J, with 10 bases between the two ends. This CDR3 region has 13 residues. Germline CDR1 and CDR2: SQVTM and ANQGSEA. The chain's CDR3 is CSVVAGPTGELFF. CDR3 DNA sequence: TGCAGCGTTGTGGCAGGACCCACCGGGGAGCTGTTTTTT.

The chain is built from TRBV3-1 and TRBJ2-2, with 12 bases lining up with TRBD2. V dropped 4 bases and J dropped 7; count of bases not matched to a gene: 4. The germline V gene has CDR1 LGHDT and CDR2 YNNKEL (reference sequence). This CDR3 has 15 residues. CDR3 loop: CASSRPGLAGGELFF. CDR3 nucleotides: TGTGCCAGCAGCCGACCGGGACTAGCGGGCGGGGAGCTGTTTTTT.

As concerns this clonotype: A much larger clone differs from this one at a single base, so this may be a read error. The chain employs TRBV10-3 and TRBJ2-5, with a tentative D call TRBD1 (5 bases). The CDR3 is 15 amino acids. Germline V gives CDR1 ENHRY, CDR2 SYGVKD. With 4 bases removed from V and 5 bases from J, the gap between germline ends came to 17 bases. The CDR3 region is CAISGSKGLGETQYF. For the CDR3, the DNA is TGTGCCATCAGTGGAAGCAAGGGGCTGGGGGAGACCCAGTACTTC.

This clonotype was observed many times. The V and J genes are TRBV7-9 and TRBJ1-1; D not resolved. This CDR3 is 13 amino acids long. Trimming stripped 3 bases from V and 1 base from J, with 6 bases between. CDR1 is SEHNR, CDR2 FQNEAQ, per germline (reference sequence). The CDR3 bases are TGTGCCAGCAGCTTCGGACGGAACACTGAAGCTTTCTTT. Translating gives CASSFGRNTEAFF.

The sample holds a few counts of this clonotype. CDR3 DNA sequence: TGCGCCAGCAGCCAAGAGGGGCAGGGGGTGGGGGTGAACACTGAAGCTTTCTTT. This encodes CASSQEGQGVGVNTEAFF. This chain connects TRBV4-1 to TRBJ1-1, with 7 nucleotides matching TRBD1. The V gene end was trimmed by 0 bases and the J gene end by 0 bases; junction bases not matched to a gene: 10. The CDR3 runs 18 residues. Germline V lookup: CDR1 MGHRA, CDR2 YSYEKL.

This clonotype was found a few times. This rearrangement joins TRBV6-4 to TRBJ2-3; 11 nucleotides match TRBD2. Germline V gene data show CDR1 as MRHNA and CDR2 as SNTAGT. The V and J ends lost 0 bases and 0 bases, in that order; junction bases with no gene match: 2. The CDR3 contains 17 residues. The CDR3 coding sequence is TGTGCCAGCAGTGACTCCGCTAGCGGGAGGAGCACAGATACGCAGTATTTT. It encodes CASSDSASGRSTDTQYF.

This clonotype was counted many times. This chain joins TRBV6-4 and TRBJ1-6; D possibly corresponds to TRBD1 (5 bases). Germline assignment: CDR1 MRHNA and CDR2 SNTAGT. This CDR3 region has 18 residues. V lost 10 bases and J 5 bases, leaving 27 bases between the germline ends. Written as DNA, the CDR3 is TGTGCCACCTCTGGCCCTAACCGCCGGGACCGCAATAATTCACCCCTCCACTTT. It encodes CATSGPNRRDRNNSPLHF.

This clonotype has only a few counts. DNA of the CDR3: TGTGCCAGCAACCAGGGGGGTGGCAATCAGCCCCAGCATTTT. This sequence encodes CASNQGGGNQPQHF. The chain combines TRBV9 with TRBJ1-5; 7 bases are shared with TRBD1. V trimming: 6 bases; J trimming: 2 bases; junction bases outside the gene matches: 5. Per the germline V gene, CDR1 is SGDLS and CDR2 is YYNGEE. This CDR3 has 14 residues. The full variable domain, its missing parts supplied by reference TRBV9 and TRBJ1-5, is DSGVTQTPKHLITATGQRVTLRCSPRSGDLSVYWYQQSLDQGLQFLIQYYNGEERAKGNILERFSAQQFPDLHSELNLSSLELGDSALYFCASNQGGGNQPQHFGDGTRLSIL.

This clonotype was recorded many times. This chain joins TRBV20-1 and TRBJ2-2, with D maybe TRBD2 (5 bases). V lost 3 bases, J lost 0 bases, and 5 bases lay in between. The germline gives CDR1 DFQATT, CDR2 SNEGSKA (reference sequence). The length of the CDR3 is 13 residues. The CDR3 nucleotides are TGCAGTGCTAGCGGGGCGAACACCGGGGAGCTGTTTTTT. Encoded protein: CSASGANTGELFF.

Ten or more counts support this clonotype. The gene calls are TRBV24-1 and TRBJ2-5, with 8 nucleotides matching TRBD1. Germline V gives CDR1 KGHDR, CDR2 SFDVKD. The CDR3 spans 17 residues. V lost 4 bases, J lost 7 bases, and 16 bases stayed unmatched. CDR3 coding DNA: TGTGCCACCAGTGACGATAAGATAAGGACAGGGATCGGGACCCAGTACTTC. The encoded protein is CATSDDKIRTGIGTQYF.

This clonotype was recorded many times. The rearrangement links TRBV10-3 to TRBJ1-4; no clear D gene. Germline V gene sequence: CDR1 ENHRY, CDR2 SYGVKD. V lost 7 bases, J lost 7 bases, and 13 bases lay in between. The CDR3 totals 13 residues. The CDR3 DNA is TGTGCCATCAAATCGCAGCCGCGTGAAAAACTGTTTTTT. Protein sequence: CAIKSQPREKLFF.

This clonotype showed up many times. The chain has TRBV4-2 and TRBJ1-2, with TRBD1 matching 7 bases. Per germline, CDR1 LGHNA and CDR2 YNFKEQ. The V segment lost 1 base and the J segment 7 bases; nucleotides outside the gene matches: 3. The CDR3 is made up of 13 amino acids. The CDR3 nucleotides are TGTGCCAGCAGCCAAGGGACAGGAGGTGGCTACACCTTC. This translates into CASSQGTGGGYTF.

This clonotype was found many times. The genes are TRBV19 and TRBJ2-7, with D maybe TRBD2 (6 bases). The CDR3 extends over 13 amino acids. Germline CDR1 is LNHDA and CDR2 is SQIVND (reference sequence). Trimming removed 9 bases from V and 2 bases from J, with 14 bases in between. The chain's CDR3 is CASDSGTPYEQYF. The CDR3 nucleotides read TGTGCCAGCGACTCCGGGACTCCCTACGAGCAGTACTTC.

This clonotype was seen a few times. The chain combines TRBV6-1 with TRBJ1-2, with TRBD1 identical over 12 bases. The V gene end was trimmed by 5 bases and the J gene end by 9 bases; junction bases not matched to a gene: 4. The CDR3 length is 13 residues. Germline V gene data show CDR1 as MNHNS and CDR2 as SASEGT. Here the CDR3 DNA reads TGTGCCAGCAGTAGGGACAGGGGGCTTAGCTACACCTTC. It translates to CASSRDRGLSYTF.

This clonotype has just a few counts. J is TRBJ1-2 and V is TRBV7-2; D is possibly TRBD1 (6 bases). The CDR3 contains 14 residues. V was trimmed by 5 bases and J by 8 bases, leaving 18 bases between them. CDR1 and CDR2 from the germline V gene are SGHTA and FQGNSA. The CDR3 is CASSPTVGARGYTF. Here the CDR3 DNA reads TGTGCCAGCAGCCCCACCGTGGGGGCAAGGGGCTACACCTTC.

This clonotype was seen many times. CDR3 in DNA: TGTGCCAGCAGCCCTGGGGAGGCAGGGAGTCAAGAGACCCAGTACTTC. Protein product: CASSPGEAGSQETQYF. This chain links TRBV7-9 with TRBJ2-5; TRBD2 is a possible D gene (6 bases). The CDR3 totals 16 residues. V lost 5 bases, J lost 2 bases, and 18 bases lay in between. The germline V gene has CDR1 SEHNR and CDR2 FQNEAQ (reference sequence).

This clonotype was counted a few times. The chain has TRBV2 and TRBJ1-3; D perhaps matches TRBD1 (5 bases). Germline-derived CDR1 and CDR2 are SNHLY and FYNNEI. Trimming shortened V by 7 bases and J by 2 bases, and 15 bases separated the two germline ends. This CDR3 contains 15 residues. CDR3 sequence reads: CASNGGTLAGNTIYF. The DNA of the CDR3 is TGTGCCAGCAATGGGGGGACCCTCGCTGGAAACACCATATATTTT.